What follows are 18 T cell receptor beta chains derived from one specimen sequenced in a study of CD8+ T cells in alopecia areata. RNA was extracted and reverse transcribed into cDNA as the sequencing template. Sequencing was performed with immunoSEQ multiplex PCR; in TCRdb, only in-frame clones are kept and a portion is missing. This sample has more than 95,000 clones, with approximately 59% found just once. The treatment here: oral pan-JAK inhibitor, 5-10 mg twice daily. The source material was CD8+ T cells sorted from blood, sampled at week 4, from a patient treated with tofacitinib. These receptors all stem from a human donor with alopecia areata.

This clone was recorded only once. The chain uses TRBV30 and TRBJ2-7; D gene ambiguous. Germline lookup yields CDR1 GTSNPN and CDR2 SVGIG (reference sequence). The germline V and J ends were trimmed by 0 bases and 6 bases, with 15 bases remaining between them. The CDR3 runs to 14 residues. The CDR3 region has the DNA TGTGCCTGGAGTGTAGCCGGTATGAGAGGCGAGCAGTACTTC. It specifies CAWSVAGMRGEQYF.

The genes are TRBV4-1 and TRBJ2-7; D is ambiguous. The V gene's germline CDR1 is MGHRA and CDR2 YSYEKL. The CDR3 consists of 13 residues. With 1 base removed from V and 4 bases from J, the gap between germline ends came to 8 bases. Here the CDR3 DNA reads TGCGCCAGCAGCCAAGTTGGGCGGTACGAGCAGTACTTC. Encoded protein: CASSQVGRYEQYF.

This sequence joins TRBV27 and TRBJ2-7; no clear D gene. From germline, CDR1 is MNHEY and CDR2 SMNVEV (reference sequence). Trimming cost V 2 bases and J 5 bases, with 1 base left between them. The CDR3 runs to 10 residues. In DNA, the CDR3 is TGTGCCAGCAGTTTACACGAGCAGTACTTC. It translates to CASSLHEQYF.

The chain combines TRBV9 with TRBJ1-2; D is undetermined. The V gene lost 3 bases and the J gene lost 5 bases, with 20 bases spanning the gap. Looked up from germline, CDR1 is SGDLS and CDR2 is YYNGEE. The length of the CDR3 is 16 residues. The CDR3 loop reads CASSASGRFMEYGYTF. Here the CDR3 DNA reads TGTGCCAGCAGCGCCTCCGGGAGGTTTATGGAGTATGGCTACACCTTC.

The chain has TRBV30 and TRBJ2-3; the D is unclear. In germline, CDR1 is GTSNPN, CDR2 SVGIG (reference sequence). This CDR3 comprises 12 residues. Between the trimmed V and J ends, which lost 4 bases and 1 base, there was a span of 6 bases. The CDR3 sequence: CAWMSGTDTQYF. CDR3 coding DNA: TGTGCCTGGATGAGCGGCACAGATACGCAGTATTTT.

The chain links TRBV29-1 to TRBJ1-2, with TRBD1 matching over 10 bases. CDR1 is SQVTM, CDR2 ANQGSEA, per germline. There are 13 residues in the CDR3. The V gene end was trimmed by 7 bases and the J gene end by 3 bases; junction bases not matched to a gene: 5. The CDR3 reads CSAGDRGDYGYTF. CDR3 nucleotides: TGCAGCGCTGGGGACAGGGGCGACTATGGCTACACCTTC.

The chain combines TRBV5-1 with TRBJ2-4; the D gene is possibly TRBD1 (7 bases). Per germline, CDR1 SGHRS and CDR2 YFSETQ. The length of the CDR3 is 14 residues. Trimming pared 4 bases from V and 5 bases from J, leaving 13 bases between. CDR3 protein: CASSRQGLENIQYF. The CDR3 coding sequence is TGCGCCAGCAGCAGACAGGGACTGGAAAACATTCAGTACTTC.

V gene TRBV5-6 combines with J gene TRBJ1-1, with D possibly being TRBD1 (5 bases). The CDR3 extends over 13 amino acids. CDR1 and CDR2 from the germline V gene are SGHDT and YYEEEE. The V and J ends lost 1 base and 3 bases respectively, with 7 bases between them. The CDR3 loop is CASSLLGDTEAFF. The DNA for the CDR3 is TGTGCCAGCAGCTTGTTGGGGGACACTGAAGCTTTCTTT.

This clone has just a few counts. The chain links TRBV5-4 to TRBJ1-2, with TRBD1 identical over 9 bases. There are 15 residues in the CDR3. The J segment lost 4 bases and the V segment lost 0 bases, leaving 4 bases of the junction unmatched. CDR1 and CDR2 (germline): SGHNT, YYREEE (reference sequence). This chain's CDR3 is CASSLEGQGLYGYTF. In DNA, the CDR3 is TGTGCCAGCAGCTTGGAAGGACAGGGGCTCTATGGCTACACCTTC.

This clone has more than one count but fewer than ten. The J gene is TRBJ2-6, the V gene TRBV25-1; D not resolved. Germline V gene sequence: CDR1 MGHDK, CDR2 SYGVNS. V lost 3 bases, J lost 0 bases, and 6 bases lay in between. The CDR3 is made up of 15 amino acids. Here the CDR3 reads CASSDGTSGANVLTF. CDR3 in DNA: TGTGCCAGCAGTGATGGAACCTCTGGGGCCAACGTCCTGACTTTC.

The gene calls are TRBV15 and TRBJ2-3; D gene unclear. V lost 3 bases and J 2 bases, leaving 12 bases between the germline ends. CDR1 and CDR2 (germline): LNHNV, YYDKDF (reference sequence). The CDR3 contains 15 residues. CDR3 DNA: TGTGCCACCAGCAGGCGACTTGGTTTCACAGATACGCAGTATTTT. As protein: CATSRRLGFTDTQYF.

The chain uses TRBV27 and TRBJ1-2; 12 bases map to TRBD1. The trim removed 4 bases at V and 6 bases at J, leaving 3 bases unmatched. Germline V gene lookup returns CDR1 MNHEY and CDR2 SMNVEV (reference sequence). CDR3 length: 14 amino acids. The CDR3 region is CASSSGQGADGYTF. CDR3 coding DNA: TGTGCCAGCAGTTCGGGACAGGGGGCGGATGGCTACACCTTC.

This chain connects TRBV29-1 to TRBJ1-3; no reliable D call. The length of the CDR3 is 11 residues. Germline-derived CDR1 and CDR2 are SQVTM and ANQGSEA. V lost 1 base to trimming and J lost 5 bases, with 3 bases between them. The CDR3 here is CSVEVRNTIYF. The CDR3, as DNA: TGCAGCGTTGAAGTAAGAAACACCATATATTTT.

This clone was seen a few times. This chain links TRBV5-4 with TRBJ2-5; unclear D gene. V lost 6 bases and J 1 base, leaving 4 bases between the germline ends. Germline assignment: CDR1 SGHNT and CDR2 YYREEE (reference sequence). The CDR3 is 11 amino acids. CDR3 coding DNA: TGTGCCAGCACCGCCCAAGAGACCCAGTACTTC. Protein product: CASTAQETQYF.

The rearrangement links TRBV27 to TRBJ2-7; tentative D call: TRBD1 (6 bases). V shed 1 base and J shed 4 bases, with 11 bases lying between them. Germline values: CDR1 MNHEY, CDR2 SMNVEV (reference sequence). The CDR3 covers 14 residues. The CDR3 here is CASSLLGQGYEQYF. The CDR3 DNA sequence: TGTGCCAGCAGTTTATTGGGGCAGGGGTACGAGCAGTACTTC.

V usage is TRBV7-6 and J usage is TRBJ1-2, with D perhaps matching TRBD1 (5 bases). Germline V gene lookup returns CDR1 SGHVS and CDR2 FNYEAQ. CDR3 length: 15 residues. V gave up 8 bases and J gave up 3 bases, with 19 bases separating them. CDR3 sequence reads: CASHRPIDSYYGYTF. The CDR3 DNA is TGTGCCAGCCACCGACCCATAGACAGCTACTATGGCTACACCTTC.

V is TRBV9 and J is TRBJ2-1; 13 bases fit TRBD2. The CDR3 has 18 residues. With V trimmed by 7 bases and J by 0 bases, 10 bases remained unmatched. From germline, CDR1 is SGDLS and CDR2 YYNGEE. The CDR3 here is CASAPGLAGPSSYNEQFF. CDR3 coding DNA: TGTGCCAGCGCCCCGGGACTAGCGGGGCCCAGCTCCTACAATGAGCAGTTCTTC.

The chain has TRBV29-1 and TRBJ2-5, with D unclear. Per the germline V gene, CDR1 is SQVTM and CDR2 is ANQGSEA. The CDR3 is made up of 15 amino acids. V lost 3 bases and J lost 1, with 15 bases in between. The CDR3 here is CSVDGSEPAQETQYF. The CDR3 nucleotides read TGCAGCGTTGACGGTTCGGAGCCCGCCCAAGAGACCCAGTACTTC.